This TCR beta chain was captured by sequencing in a study of T cell responses to AZD1222 COVID-19 vaccine. Notes on the study in general: Donor demographics were predominantly white British with a female majority; clonal diversity may be underestimated.

The method was immunoSEQ multiplex PCR; TCRdb's version includes in-frame clones alone and lacks a portion of them. This table holds 67,000 or so clones, 84% found once. In regard to this clone: As yet, its antigen is unknown.

V gave up 0 bases and J gave up 8 bases; unmatched junction bases: 4. Germline CDR1 reads SGHRS; CDR2 reads YFSETQ. The length of the CDR3 is 14 residues. The sequence came from an adult in good health. This chain connects TRBV5-1 to TRBJ2-1, with TRBD1 identical over 8 bases. Material: peripheral blood, obtained on day 0 of AZD1222 vaccination. CDR3 nucleotide sequence: TGCGCCAGCAGCTTGGCCGGACAGGGAGATGAGCAGTTCTTC. Amino acids: CASSLAGQGDEQFF. The variable domain in full, with the rest retrieved from reference TRBV5-1 and TRBJ2-1, is KAGVTQTPRYLIKTRGQQVTLSCSPISGHRSVSWYQQTPGQGLQFLFEYFSETQRNKGNFPGRFSGRQFSNSRSEMNVSTLELGDSALYLCASSLAGQGDEQFFGPGTRLTVL.